The clone carrying this T cell receptor (beta chain) has at least ten counts. Antigen: not known. This CDR3 has 15 amino acids. CDR1 and CDR2 from the germline V gene are MNHNS and SASEGT. Losses at the gene ends were 5 bases for V and 0 bases for J; bases not matched to a gene: 6. These data belong to a study of T cells in Graves' hyperthyroidism and ophthalmopathy. Study outcomes and limitations: The model anticipated ophthalmopathy a median about 7.1 months pre-onset. In blood, most of the thyroid clonotypes expanded above 0.001 were also present. From stable hyperthyroidism, ophthalmopathy was set apart by a 13 V-J model.

Uncontrolled infection, other autoimmune disease, pregnancy or lactation led to exclusion. It was RNA transcripts that yielded the amplified TCR beta CDR3 regions. HTBI primers were the set used in a first-round RT-PCR of the TCR CDR3. TCRdb reprocessed the multiplex PCR reads via MiXCR and lists one record per CDR3 protein. Of hundreds of thousands of distinct CDR3 sequences in the sample, approximately 15% were seen once. This chain connects TRBV6-1 to TRBJ1-2; 7 bases are shared with TRBD1. Source material: blood. This receptor was identified in a woman aged 55-69 years with Graves' ophthalmopathy. The CDR3 is CASSYPGQANYGYTF. DNA for the CDR3: TGTGCCAGCAGTTACCCTGGACAGGCTAACTATGGCTACACCTTC.